The T cell receptor beta chain described here comes from a study of blood T cells in healthy people across ages. A sample-barcoded 5' primer and a J-beta primer mix were used in a second PCR of about 7 to 12 cycles. TCRdb reanalysed the 5' RACE reads using MiXCR and keeps one entry per CDR3 protein. Of 1.5 million to 2 million distinct CDR3 sequences listed, about 39% were seen once; the top ten hold roughly 23%. This CDR3 is built from 15 residues. PBMCs were isolated at a quantity of at least 6 million per sample. The chain has TRBV12-3 or TRBV12-4 and TRBJ2-5; weak D call: TRBD2 (5 bases). The J call may be mistaken, given a closer DNA end match to TRBJ2-7. The sequencing sample was made of blood. The TCR originated in a human donor in good health. The CDR3 spells CASSLGVGVSYEQYF. The CDR3 region has the DNA TGTGCCAGCAGTTTAGGCGTCGGGGTATCCTACGAGCAGTACTTC.